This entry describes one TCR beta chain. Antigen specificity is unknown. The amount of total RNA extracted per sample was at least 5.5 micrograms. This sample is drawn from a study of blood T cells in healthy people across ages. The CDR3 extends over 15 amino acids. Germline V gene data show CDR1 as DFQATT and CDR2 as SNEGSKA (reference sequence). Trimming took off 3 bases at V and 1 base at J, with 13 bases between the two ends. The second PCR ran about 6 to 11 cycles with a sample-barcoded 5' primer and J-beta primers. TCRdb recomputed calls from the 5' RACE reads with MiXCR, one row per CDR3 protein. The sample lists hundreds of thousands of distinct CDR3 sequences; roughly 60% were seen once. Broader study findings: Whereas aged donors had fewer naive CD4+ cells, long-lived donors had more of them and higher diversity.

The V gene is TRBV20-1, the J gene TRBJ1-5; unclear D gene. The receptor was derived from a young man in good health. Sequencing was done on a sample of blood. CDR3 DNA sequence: TGCAGTGCTAGGGTTACGGGAGGCAGCAATCAGCCCCAGCATTTT. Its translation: CSARVTGGSNQPQHF.